The clone carrying this T cell receptor beta chain was recorded at least ten times. Time point defined: sample taken at primary tumor resection. The sequenced material consisted of unsorted whole RNA from tumor, nontumor lung or frozen PBMC. The cohort: approximately 66 early-stage, untreated non-small cell lung cancer patients. These data are taken from a study of spatial heterogeneity in lung cancer. On the study more broadly: Detection of beta-chain sequences consistently exceeded that of alpha-chain sequences. On average, each unique TCR and UMI combination appeared more than ten times in raw reads.

All TCR cDNA molecules were individually tagged with a unique molecular identifier. TCRdb fed the 5' RACE reads into MiXCR, producing one record per CDR3 protein. The table lists several thousand distinct CDR3 sequences, around 20% of them singletons. The sample was normal lung tissue next to the tumor, taken at surgery. The clonotype originates from a male donor with early-stage non-small cell lung cancer.

CDR3 in amino acids: CATERSGGANVLTF. CDR3 coding DNA: TGTGCCACCGAGAGGTCCGGTGGGGCCAACGTCCTGACTTTC. The chain combines TRBV28 with TRBJ2-6; unclear D gene. Trimming took off 10 bases at V and 3 bases at J, with 13 bases between the two ends. The CDR3 spans 14 residues. Germline V gene sequence: CDR1 MDHEN, CDR2 SYDVKM.